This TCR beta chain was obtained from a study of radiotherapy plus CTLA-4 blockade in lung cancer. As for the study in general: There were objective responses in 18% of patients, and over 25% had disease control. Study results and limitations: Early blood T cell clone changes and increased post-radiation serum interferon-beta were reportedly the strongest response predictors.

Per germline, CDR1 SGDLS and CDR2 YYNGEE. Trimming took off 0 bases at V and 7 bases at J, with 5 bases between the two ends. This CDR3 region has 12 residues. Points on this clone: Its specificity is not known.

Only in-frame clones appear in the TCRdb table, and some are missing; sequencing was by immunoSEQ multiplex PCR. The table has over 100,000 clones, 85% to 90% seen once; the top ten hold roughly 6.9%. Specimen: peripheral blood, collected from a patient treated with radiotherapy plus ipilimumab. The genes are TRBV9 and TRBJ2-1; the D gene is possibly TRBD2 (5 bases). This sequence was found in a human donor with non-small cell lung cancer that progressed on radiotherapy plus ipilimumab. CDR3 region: CASSVGENEQFF. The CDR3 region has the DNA TGTGCCAGCAGCGTAGGGGAGAATGAGCAGTTCTTC.